What follows are 20 T cell receptor beta chains derived from one specimen sequenced in a study of CD8+ T cells in alopecia areata. Treatment described: oral pan-JAK inhibitor, 5-10 mg twice daily. The sequencing template was cDNA reverse transcribed from extracted RNA. Measured with immunoSEQ multiplex PCR; TCRdb has only the in-frame clones, and not every one. The data hold approximately 42,000 clones, with just over 65% observed a single time. The sequences come from CD8+ T cells sorted from blood, collected at week 4, from a patient treated with tofacitinib. These receptors were taken from a human donor with alopecia areata.

The V call is TRBV13, the J call TRBJ2-3; 7 nucleotides agree with TRBD2. The trim removed 4 bases at V and 11 bases at J, leaving 9 bases unmatched. Germline V CDR1 and CDR2: PRHDT, FYEKMQ (reference sequence). CDR3 length: 13 amino acids. This CDR3 is CASSSGSGAMQYF. For the CDR3, the DNA is TGTGCCAGCAGCTCCGGCAGCGGGGCGATGCAGTATTTT.

There are a few counts of this clone. The chain carries TRBV27 and TRBJ2-3, with D possibly called TRBD1 or TRBD2 (5 bases each). This CDR3 has 15 amino acids. Germline V gene lookup returns CDR1 MNHEY and CDR2 SMNVEV (reference sequence). Trimming left V 4 bases short and J 0 bases short, with 11 bases between. The chain's CDR3 is CASSSPGPSTDTQYF. Written as DNA, the CDR3 is TGTGCCAGCAGTTCGCCGGGACCCAGCACAGATACGCAGTATTTT.

This clone has just one count. The rearrangement uses TRBV9 and TRBJ2-7; 9 bases are shared with TRBD1. Germline lookup yields CDR1 SGDLS and CDR2 YYNGEE. The V segment lost 0 bases and the J segment 5 bases; nucleotides outside the gene matches: 6. The CDR3 contains 15 residues. The CDR3 here is CASSVEGQGVDEQYF. CDR3 coding DNA: TGTGCCAGCAGCGTAGAGGGACAGGGAGTTGACGAGCAGTACTTC.

The genes are TRBV29-1 and TRBJ2-5; TRBD2 matches at 10 bases. Germline V gene sequence: CDR1 SQVTM, CDR2 ANQGSEA. CDR3 length equals 14 residues. Trimming at V came to 2 bases and at J to 3 bases, leaving 3 bases not matched to a gene. For the CDR3, the DNA is TGCAGCGTTGAACTAGCGGGGGCGGAAGAGACCCAGTACTTC. It yields the protein CSVELAGAEETQYF.

Only one count was recorded for this clone. V and J are TRBV25-1 and TRBJ1-2, with TRBD1 matching 8 bases. Germline V CDR1 and CDR2: MGHDK, SYGVNS. V was pared by 6 bases and J by 4 bases, with 7 bases of the junction left unmatched. The CDR3 length is 14 residues. Written as DNA, the CDR3 is TGTGCCAGCAGCCCTAGGGGACAGGCCTATGGCTACACCTTC. It yields the protein CASSPRGQAYGYTF.

This rearrangement joins TRBV19 to TRBJ2-1; TRBD2 agrees at 8 bases. Germline V gene lookup returns CDR1 LNHDA and CDR2 SQIVND (reference sequence). The CDR3 length is 14 residues. V dropped 3 bases and J dropped 7; count of bases not matched to a gene: 5. CDR3 nucleotide sequence: TGTGCCAGTAGTATTGGGACTAGAGGTAATGAGCAGTTCTTC. Translating gives CASSIGTRGNEQFF.

This clone was seen a handful of times. The chain couples TRBV30 to TRBJ1-1, with D hard to call. V gave up 5 bases and J gave up 0 bases, with 10 bases separating them. Germline CDR1 GTSNPN, CDR2 SVGIG (reference sequence). The CDR3 runs 13 residues. In DNA, the CDR3 is TGTGCCTGGGAACAGAACATGAACACTGAAGCTTTCTTT. This gives the protein CAWEQNMNTEAFF.

This clone turned up a few times. V usage is TRBV5-1 and J usage is TRBJ2-5; 10 positions agree with TRBD2. Germline V CDR1 and CDR2: SGHRS, YFSETQ. J gave up 2 bases and V 0 bases, and 10 bases lay outside the gene matches. The CDR3 runs 18 residues. The CDR3 reads CASSLAASGGGGQETQYF. The CDR3 coding sequence is TGCGCCAGCAGCTTGGCGGCTAGCGGGGGTGGAGGACAAGAGACCCAGTACTTC.

V and J are TRBV11-2 and TRBJ1-4, with D uncertain. CDR1 SGHAT and CDR2 FQNNGV come from the germline V gene. This CDR3 contains 14 residues. V shed 2 bases and J shed 4 bases, with 8 bases lying between them. CDR3 sequence (DNA): TGTGCCAGCAGCTTAATAGGGAATAATGAAAAACTGTTTTTT. Translating it yields CASSLIGNNEKLFF.

A remark on this clone: The sample holds other DNA sequences that translate to the same CDR3. V is TRBV29-1 and J is TRBJ2-7, with no clear D. This CDR3 comprises 12 residues. V lost 2 bases to trimming and J lost 0 bases, with 5 bases between them. Germline loops: CDR1 SQVTM, CDR2 ANQGSEA. The chain's CDR3 is CSVETDSYEQYF. The CDR3 DNA follows: TGCAGCGTTGAAACGGACTCCTACGAGCAGTACTTC.

The V gene is TRBV9, the J gene TRBJ1-4; TRBD1 matches 8 bases. CDR1 SGDLS and CDR2 YYNGEE come from the germline V gene. The CDR3 loop spans 14 amino acids. After removal of 5 bases from V and 7 bases from J, the junction contained 7 bases not matched to a gene. CDR3 nucleotide sequence: TGTGCCAGCAGTGAATCCGGGACAGGTGAAAAACTGTTTTTT. As protein: CASSESGTGEKLFF.

This clone was counted a few times. The chain is built from TRBV29-1 and TRBJ2-2; no reliable D call. The CDR3 spans 17 residues. Looked up from germline, CDR1 is SQVTM and CDR2 is ANQGSEA. V shed 6 bases and J shed 0 bases, with 20 bases lying between them. The CDR3 spells CSVNGVVGRTNTGELFF. In DNA form, the CDR3 reads TGCAGCGTCAATGGGGTGGTGGGCAGGACGAACACCGGGGAGCTGTTTTTT.

The V call is TRBV4-1, the J call TRBJ2-5; D possibly corresponds to TRBD2 (6 bases). This CDR3 spans 16 amino acids. Germline V lookup: CDR1 MGHRA, CDR2 YSYEKL. Trimming removed 0 bases from V and 4 bases from J, with 15 bases in between. The CDR3 DNA sequence: TGCGCCAGCAGCCAAGAAATATCGGGAGATACAGAGACCCAGTACTTC. Amino acids: CASSQEISGDTETQYF.

The chain joins TRBV6-6 to TRBJ1-2; D is possibly TRBD1 (5 bases). Germline V CDR1 and CDR2: MNHNY, SVGAGI (reference sequence). Trimming left V 8 bases short and J 6 bases short, with 19 bases between. This CDR3 region has 14 residues. CDR3 region: CASFSGAGRHGYTF. The DNA for the CDR3 is TGTGCCAGCTTCTCCGGGGCAGGGAGACATGGCTACACCTTC.

The chain employs TRBV6-5 and TRBJ1-2; 8 bases match TRBD1. CDR1 is MNHEY and CDR2 is SVGAGI in the germline V gene. With V trimmed by 6 bases and J by 6 bases, 6 bases remained unmatched. The CDR3 contains 13 residues. CDR3 residues: CASRAGGGNGYTF. The CDR3 DNA sequence: TGTGCCAGCAGAGCAGGGGGCGGAAATGGCTACACCTTC.

This clone was counted between two and nine times. The chain uses TRBV29-1 and TRBJ2-3; D tentatively fits TRBD1 or TRBD2 (5 bases each). The ends were cut back, 4 bases at V and 4 bases at J, with 18 bases in the middle. Germline lookup yields CDR1 SQVTM and CDR2 ANQGSEA. This CDR3 comprises 15 residues. The CDR3: CSVVGRDGHPDTQYF. Here the CDR3 DNA reads TGCAGCGTTGTAGGCCGGGACGGACATCCAGATACGCAGTATTTT.

The chain links TRBV13 to TRBJ2-7; D gene ambiguous. V was trimmed by 5 bases and J by 2 bases, leaving 13 bases between them. In germline, CDR1 is PRHDT, CDR2 FYEKMQ (reference sequence). CDR3 length: 14 residues. This CDR3 reads CASSAGGPTYEQYF. The CDR3 region has the DNA TGTGCCAGCAGCGCCGGTGGTCCCACCTACGAGCAGTACTTC.

The rearrangement links TRBV29-1 to TRBJ2-5, with D perhaps TRBD1 (5 bases). Looked up from germline, CDR1 is SQVTM and CDR2 is ANQGSEA. The length of the CDR3 is 12 residues. Trimming stripped 3 bases from V and 3 bases from J, with 8 bases between. DNA for the CDR3: TGCAGCGTTGACGGCAGGGAAGAGACCCAGTACTTC. Amino acid sequence: CSVDGREETQYF.

This clone was found a few times. The chain employs TRBV9 and TRBJ2-7; TRBD2 matches at 8 bases. The CDR3 covers 16 residues. The V gene's germline CDR1 is SGDLS and CDR2 YYNGEE. Losses at the gene ends were 0 bases for V and 1 base for J; bases not matched to a gene: 6. CDR3 residues: CASSVAMAGGSYEQYF. In DNA form, the CDR3 reads TGTGCCAGCAGCGTAGCTATGGCGGGGGGTTCCTACGAGCAGTACTTC. Drawing the rest from reference TRBV9 and TRBJ2-7, the complete variable domain is DSGVTQTPKHLITATGQRVTLRCSPRSGDLSVYWYQQSLDQGLQFLIQYYNGEERAKGNILERFSAQQFPDLHSELNLSSLELGDSALYFCASSVAMAGGSYEQYFGPGTRLTVT.

The gene calls are TRBV29-1 and TRBJ1-2; 9 positions agree with TRBD1. The CDR3 sequence is 14 residues long. The J segment lost 6 bases and the V segment lost 1 base, leaving 6 bases of the junction unmatched. CDR1 and CDR2 (germline): SQVTM, ANQGSEA. The CDR3 bases are TGCAGCGTTGAAGGTGGGACAGGGAATCATGGCTACACCTTC. Its protein is CSVEGGTGNHGYTF.